What follows are 10 T cell receptor beta chains derived from one specimen sequenced in a study of T cells in Graves' hyperthyroidism and ophthalmopathy. RNA transcripts were the template for amplifying TCR beta CDR3 regions. A set of HTBI primers served as the primers for a first-round RT-PCR of the TCR CDR3. One entry per CDR3 protein, called by TCRdb with MiXCR from the multiplex PCR reads. The sample shows some 570,000 distinct CDR3 sequences, roughly 15% of them seen only once. The sample consisted of blood. The receptors derive from a woman aged 18 to 35 with Graves' ophthalmopathy.

The chain is built from TRBV7-3 and TRBJ2-7, with 14 bases lining up with TRBD2. V dropped 5 bases and J dropped 7; count of bases not matched to a gene: 13. The CDR3 has 17 residues. Germline lookup yields CDR1 SGHTA and CDR2 FQGTGA. The chain's CDR3 is CASSPLGGGLAGGEQYF. Here the CDR3 DNA reads TGTGCCAGCAGCCCCCTCGGGGGTGGACTAGCGGGAGGTGAGCAGTACTTC.

This clonotype was recorded a few times. V usage is TRBV6-1 and J usage is TRBJ1-5, with no clear D. The V gene's germline CDR1 is MNHNS and CDR2 SASEGT. This CDR3 is 14 amino acids long. Trimming removed 5 bases at V and 0 bases at J, with 8 bases between. DNA of the CDR3: TGTGCCAGCAGTCCCACATTTAGCAATCAGCCCCAGCATTTT. This codes for CASSPTFSNQPQHF.

This clonotype was detected a few times. The rearrangement uses TRBV19 and TRBJ1-5; 7 bases line up with TRBD1. The CDR3 contains 14 residues. CDR1 is LNHDA and CDR2 is SQIVND in the germline V gene (reference sequence). The trim removed 2 bases at V and 7 bases at J, leaving 5 bases unmatched. The CDR3 region is CASSIRGLGQPQHF. The DNA for the CDR3 is TGTGCCAGTAGTATAAGGGGGCTTGGGCAGCCCCAGCATTTT.

This clonotype was picked up a small number of times. The V call is TRBV29-1, the J call TRBJ2-6; a possible D gene is TRBD1 (5 bases). The CDR3 length is 13 residues. The V gene's germline CDR1 is SQVTM and CDR2 ANQGSEA. The germline V and J ends were trimmed by 5 bases and 2 bases, with 7 bases remaining between them. In nucleotides, the CDR3 is TGCAGCGTTCAGGGTGCTGGGGCCAACGTCCTGACTTTC. This encodes CSVQGAGANVLTF.

The V call is TRBV28, the J call TRBJ1-1, with a weak D call TRBD1 (5 bases). The CDR3 is 15 amino acids. The germline V and J ends were trimmed by 8 bases and 4 bases, with 20 bases remaining between them. Germline V gene data show CDR1 as MDHEN and CDR2 as SYDVKM. The CDR3 DNA follows: TGTGCCAGCCCCCCCGTTAATGAGAGGGGCACTGAAGCTTTCTTT. Protein product: CASPPVNERGTEAFF.

The table lists this clonotype with a few counts. The chain combines TRBV28 with TRBJ2-2; D is possibly TRBD2 (5 bases). V lost 6 bases and J lost 0, with 11 bases in between. The CDR3 has 15 residues. Germline V CDR1 and CDR2: MDHEN, SYDVKM. The chain's CDR3 is CASRSLLANTGELFF. The CDR3, as DNA: TGTGCCAGCAGGAGCCTACTAGCGAACACCGGGGAGCTGTTTTTT.

This clonotype was detected ten times or more. The J gene is TRBJ1-5, the V gene TRBV28; 12 nucleotides match TRBD1. The CDR3 totals 18 residues. V lost 3 bases and J lost 4; bases outside the gene matches: 10. Germline CDR1 reads MDHEN; CDR2 reads SYDVKM. CDR3 loop: CASSFEGTGGLRNQPQHF. CDR3 DNA: TGTGCCAGCAGTTTTGAGGGGACAGGGGGCTTGAGGAATCAGCCCCAGCATTTT.

The chain couples TRBV7-3 to TRBJ1-1, with D unclear. Germline V CDR1 and CDR2: SGHTA, FQGTGA. V lost 5 bases to trimming and J lost 3 bases, with 10 bases between them. This CDR3 has 13 residues. The DNA for the CDR3 is TGTGCCAGCAGCGAATGGCCCGACACTGAAGCTTTCTTT. This encodes CASSEWPDTEAFF.

With respect to this clonotype: One base away lies a much larger clone, so this may be a sequencing read error. The gene calls are TRBV28 and TRBJ2-5, with D maybe TRBD1 (5 bases). Germline CDR1 is MDHEN and CDR2 is SYDVKM. The CDR3 length is 16 residues. Here the CDR3 DNA reads TGTGCCAGCAGTCCCCAAGGAGTAGTAGGACAAGAGACCCAGCACTTC. Translation: CASSPQGVVGQETQHF. Filled out from reference TRBV28 and TRBJ2-5, the complete variable domain reads DVKVTQSSRYLVKRTGEKVFLECVQDMDHENMFWYRQDPGLGLRLIYFSYDVKMKEKGDIPEGYSVSREKKERFSLILESASTNQTSMYLCASSPQGVVGQETQHFGPGTRLLVL.

This clonotype was counted many times. This chain connects TRBV7-8 to TRBJ2-1, with 10 bases identical to TRBD2. CDR1 is SGHVS, CDR2 FQNEAQ, per germline. V shed 1 base and J 3 bases; nucleotides not matched to a gene: 12. The CDR3 contains 19 residues. The CDR3: CASSLDAPRLAGDYNEQFF. As DNA, the CDR3 is TGTGCCAGCAGCTTAGACGCCCCTCGGCTAGCGGGAGACTACAATGAGCAGTTCTTC.